This T cell receptor beta chain was documented in a study of T cells after yellow fever vaccination. In the study overall: For low cell numbers, libraries were made with SMART-Seq v4 Ultra Low Input.

From the 5' RACE reads, TCRdb called clonotypes with MiXCR, one entry per CDR3 protein. The sample yields hundreds of thousands of distinct CDR3 sequences, more than 3% seen once. Per the germline V gene, CDR1 is MNHEY and CDR2 is SVGAGI. The CDR3 totals 14 residues. V was clipped by 7 bases and J by 1 base, with 12 bases between them. This specimen consisted of PBMCs, obtained on the day of the yellow fever booster vaccination. The chain has TRBV6-5 and TRBJ2-3; D not certain. This clonotype was sampled from a man between 18 and 29 years old who received the YFV17D yellow fever vaccine. CDR3 nucleotide sequence: TGTGCCAGCAAGTACACGAGGCGCACAGATACGCAGTATTTT. Translating gives CASKYTRRTDTQYF.